This T cell receptor (beta chain) is from a study of blood T cells in healthy people across ages. A second PCR, run for roughly 7 to 12 cycles, used a sample-barcoded 5' primer plus a J-beta primer mix. One entry per CDR3 protein, called by TCRdb with MiXCR from the 5' RACE reads. The table has more than 1.4 million distinct CDR3 sequences, 40% to 50% seen once. To note about this clonotype: Its matching antigen is unknown.

Study observations and caveats: Higher naive T cell percentage went strongly together with higher TCR beta diversity. Donors of long life had a larger count of naive CD4+ cells and greater diversity than aged donors.

This CDR3 region has 16 residues. The germline V and J ends were trimmed by 2 bases and 0 bases, with 11 bases remaining between them. Germline CDR1 is MNHNS and CDR2 is SASEGT. The rearrangement links TRBV6-1 to TRBJ1-5, with D unclear. Sequencing used blood. The clonotype originates from a woman younger than 30 in good health. The CDR3 region is CASSEFEQNSNQPQHF. DNA of the CDR3: TGTGCCAGCAGTGAATTTGAACAGAATAGCAATCAGCCCCAGCATTTT.